This TCR beta chain comes out of a study of blood T cell repertoires in COVID-19. Method: immunoSEQ multiplex PCR; TCRdb's copy keeps in-frame clones and lacks some. Of about 69,000 clones listed, nearly 90% are singletons. The germline V gene encodes CDR1 LGHNA and CDR2 YSLEER. The CDR3 consists of 17 residues. V lost 3 bases, J lost 0 bases, and 8 bases stayed unmatched. This sequence joins TRBV4-3 and TRBJ2-3, with TRBD1 identical over 8 bases. Specimen: peripheral blood. The receptor was isolated from a man aged 45 to 65 with acute or convalescent COVID-19. The CDR3 DNA reads as TGCGCCAGCAGCCACATAACAACAGGGGGTAGCACAGATACGCAGTATTTT. Protein product: CASSHITTGGSTDTQYF.